This TCR beta chain is drawn from a study of cytomegalovirus exposure and HLA in healthy donors. Broader study findings: In a later analysis, HLA-associated beta chains showed higher expansion and lower generation probabilities than comparable chains.

Researchers ran the PCR with 60 Vbeta and 13 Jbeta primers. Data came from immunoSEQ multiplex PCR; TCRdb stores just in-frame clones and leaves some out. This sample yields 90,000 to 130,000 clones, of which around 75% are seen a single time; roughly 0.87% belongs to the top ten. A note on this clone: The antigen is undetermined.

This sequence was found in a woman under 40 in good health and CMV-seronegative. The sample taken for sequencing was PBMCs.

The chain's CDR3 is CAWSAGLDQPQHF. In nucleotides, the CDR3 is TGTGCCTGGAGTGCCGGGTTGGATCAGCCCCAGCATTTT. V usage is TRBV30 and J usage is TRBJ1-5; D uncertain. Germline V gene sequence: CDR1 GTSNPN, CDR2 SVGIG (reference sequence). V lost 1 base and J lost 5, with 9 bases in between. This CDR3 spans 13 amino acids.